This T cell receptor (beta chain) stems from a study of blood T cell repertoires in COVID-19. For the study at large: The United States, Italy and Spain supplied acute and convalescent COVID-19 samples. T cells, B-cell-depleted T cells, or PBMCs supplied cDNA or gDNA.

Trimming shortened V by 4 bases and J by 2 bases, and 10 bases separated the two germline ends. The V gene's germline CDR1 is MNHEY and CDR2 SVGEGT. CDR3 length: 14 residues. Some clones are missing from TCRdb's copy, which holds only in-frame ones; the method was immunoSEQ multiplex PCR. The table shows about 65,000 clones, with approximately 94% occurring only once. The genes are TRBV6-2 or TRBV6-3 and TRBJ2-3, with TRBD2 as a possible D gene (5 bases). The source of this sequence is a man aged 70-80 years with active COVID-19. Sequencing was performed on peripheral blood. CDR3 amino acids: CASSSLAPTDTQYF. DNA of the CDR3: TGTGCCAGCAGTTCCCTAGCTCCCACAGATACGCAGTATTTT.